This T cell receptor (beta chain) came from a study of cytomegalovirus exposure and HLA in healthy donors. PCR employed 60 Vbeta and 13 Jbeta primers. The method was immunoSEQ multiplex PCR; TCRdb's version includes in-frame clones alone and lacks a portion of them. The table records about 64,000 clones, more than 60% of them present only once. Germline CDR1 reads SGHTS; CDR2 reads YDEGEE. V lost 4 bases to trimming and J lost 12 bases, with 14 bases between them. The CDR3 runs 12 residues. This clone was seen only once. This sequence originates from a male donor in good health and CMV-seropositive. The sequenced sample was PBMCs. This chain connects TRBV5-8 to TRBJ2-1; D not resolved. This CDR3 reads CASSPGAQAQFF. As DNA, the CDR3 is TGTGCCAGCAGCCCCGGCGCCCAGGCGCAGTTCTTC.